The 2 T cell receptor beta chains below all came from one sample that was sequenced in a study of blood T cell repertoires in COVID-19. Here immunoSEQ multiplex PCR was the method, and the copy in TCRdb shows in-frame clones only, minus some. The data show about 250,000 clones, 89% seen once. Sequenced sample: peripheral blood. The receptors were gathered from a woman aged 40 to 50 who had recovered from COVID-19.

As for this clone: Other nucleotide sequences from this sample produce the same CDR3. The chain links TRBV3-1 (or the pseudogene TRBV3-2) to TRBJ2-3; TRBD1 matches at 8 bases. The germline V gene has CDR1 LGHDT and CDR2 YNNKEL (reference sequence). The CDR3 is made up of 15 amino acids. Trimming cost V 3 bases and J 2 bases; bases outside gene matches: 4. The CDR3 DNA sequence: TGTGCCAGCAGCCACGGGACAGGATCCACAGATACGCAGTATTTT. This translates into CASSHGTGSTDTQYF.

The chain couples TRBV5-6 to TRBJ1-3, with TRBD1 as a possible D gene (5 bases). Trimming took 4 bases from V and 0 from J, leaving 11 bases between them. The CDR3 sequence is 15 residues long. Germline V gives CDR1 SGHDT, CDR2 YYEEEE. CDR3 sequence (DNA): TGTGCCAGCAGCACGGACACCGCCTCTGGAAACACCATATATTTT. This encodes CASSTDTASGNTIYF.